This entry lists 4 T cell receptor beta chains sequenced from one sample in a study of cytomegalovirus exposure and HLA in healthy donors. In the PCR, 60 Vbeta and 13 Jbeta primers were used. Repertoires were generated with immunoSEQ multiplex PCR, while TCRdb's copy carries only in-frame clones and drops some. The sample consists of about 120,000 clones, about 76% of them appearing once. Sequences were obtained from PBMCs. These receptors originate from a woman aged 25 to 39 in good health and CMV-seronegative.

The rearrangement links TRBV6-5 to TRBJ1-2, with 9 bases identical to TRBD1. The CDR3 covers 13 residues. CDR1 and CDR2 from the germline V gene are MNHEY and SVGAGI. V lost 6 bases and J lost 8; bases outside the gene matches: 7. The chain's CDR3 is CASRSGTGYGYTF. The DNA for the CDR3 is TGTGCCAGCAGGAGCGGGACAGGGTACGGCTACACCTTC.

The chain uses TRBV14 and TRBJ2-3; 11 bases are a match to TRBD2. CDR3 length: 17 residues. Trimming at V came to 3 bases and at J to 1 base, leaving 6 bases not matched to a gene. Per the germline V gene, CDR1 is SGHDN and CDR2 is FVKESK. The CDR3 region is CASSQGPGLAGTDTQYF. DNA for the CDR3: TGTGCCAGCAGCCAGGGACCGGGACTAGCGGGCACAGATACGCAGTATTTT.

The sample holds one count of this clone. The chain links TRBV27 to TRBJ2-1; 9 bases line up with TRBD1. Looked up from germline, CDR1 is MNHEY and CDR2 is SMNVEV (reference sequence). The CDR3 has 16 amino acids. With 5 bases clipped from V and 1 base from J, the junction kept 6 bases outside the gene matches. CDR3 region: CASSASGQGSYNEQFF. CDR3 nucleotide sequence: TGTGCCAGCAGTGCGTCGGGACAGGGTTCCTACAATGAGCAGTTCTTC.

The chain links TRBV15 to TRBJ1-1; D is undetermined. Trimming removed 0 bases at V and 1 base at J, with 6 bases between. There are 14 residues in the CDR3. Germline CDR1 LNHNV, CDR2 YYDKDF (reference sequence). CDR3: CATSRDSGNTEAFF. The CDR3 coding sequence is TGTGCCACCAGCAGAGACAGTGGGAACACTGAAGCTTTCTTT. The whole variable domain, remainder taken from reference TRBV15 and TRBJ1-1, is DAMVIQNPRYQVTQFGKPVTLSCSQTLNHNVMYWYQQKSSQAPKLLFHYYDKDFNNEADTPDNFQSRRPNTSFCFLDIRSPGLGDTAMYLCATSRDSGNTEAFFGQGTRLTVV.